The clone carrying this T cell receptor beta chain was picked up many times. Its antigen is as yet unknown. CDR3 length equals 12 residues. The V end was cut by 2 bases, the J end by 4 bases, with 5 bases between. The record originates from a study of T cells in Graves' hyperthyroidism and ophthalmopathy. Regions amplified from RNA transcripts were the TCR beta CDR3 regions. With the HTBI primer set, the TCR CDR3 went through a first round of RT-PCR. From the multiplex PCR reads, TCRdb called clonotypes with MiXCR, one entry per CDR3 protein. The sample contains 450,000 to 700,000 distinct CDR3 sequences, 35% to 55% of which appear only once. Study-wide results and caveats: From stable hyperthyroidism, ophthalmopathy was set apart by a 13 V-J model. Most clonotypes expanded in thyroid above 0.001 were likewise present in blood.

The rearrangement uses TRBV12-3 or TRBV12-4 and TRBJ1-1; D call uncertain. This TCR was sampled from a woman aged 18-35 years with Graves' hyperthyroidism. Sequences were obtained from peripheral blood or thyroid tissue (not recorded which). The chain's CDR3 is CASSLMGTEAFF. The DNA of the CDR3 is TGTGCCAGCAGTTTAATGGGCACTGAAGCTTTCTTT.